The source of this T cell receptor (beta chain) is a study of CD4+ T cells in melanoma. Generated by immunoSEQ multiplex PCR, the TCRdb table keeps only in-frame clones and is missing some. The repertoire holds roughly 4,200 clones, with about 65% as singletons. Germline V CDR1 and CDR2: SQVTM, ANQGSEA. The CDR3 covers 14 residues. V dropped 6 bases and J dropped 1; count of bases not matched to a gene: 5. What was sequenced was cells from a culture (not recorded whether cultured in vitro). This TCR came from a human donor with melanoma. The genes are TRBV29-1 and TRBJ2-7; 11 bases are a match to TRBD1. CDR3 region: CSVAWDRGSYEQYF. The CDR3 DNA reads TGCAGCGTCGCTTGGGACAGGGGGTCCTACGAGCAGTACTTC.